The sequence of this T cell receptor (beta chain) was determined in a study of Graves' ophthalmopathy and Graves' hyperthyroidism (dated 2018 in TCRdb). About the investigation overall: A patient counted as having stable hyperthyroidism if there was no progression to ophthalmopathy within 18 months of follow-up. In total, some 130 blood samples were TCR-sequenced: fewer than 50 ophthalmopathy, some 75 hyperthyroidism and approximately 17 hyperthyroidism-to-ophthalmopathy patients. To tell Graves' ophthalmopathy apart from Graves' hyperthyroidism, and to predict which patients would progress to ophthalmopathy, the study relied on TCR beta repertoire signatures. An independent validation cohort was composed of 18 hyperthyroidism patients and approximately 15 patients who later progressed from hyperthyroidism to ophthalmopathy. In a handful of hyperthyroidism patients, the T-cell repertoires found in thyroid tissue were compared with those found in blood. Following sampling, methimazole starting at 30 mg daily was administered to hyperthyroidism patients, and high-dose intravenous methylprednisolone was administered to ophthalmopathy patients. To explore V-J signatures that separate ophthalmopathy from hyperthyroidism, a discovery set of about a hundred patients was enrolled, consisting of under 50 with ophthalmopathy and 57 with stable hyperthyroidism.

Hyperthyroidism patients were newly diagnosed, were aged 18 to 65 years, and had a disease duration under 2 months. Patients with other autoimmune diseases, uncontrolled infections, pregnancy or lactation were excluded. Clinical symptoms, serum thyroxine, TRAb, thyroid ultrasound and orbital computed tomography formed the basis of the diagnosis. Total RNA was extracted using Trizol reagent, and RNA quality was checked on an Agilent 2100 Bioanalyzer. Overall study outcomes, separate from this receptor: Ophthalmopathy was separated from stable hyperthyroidism by the 13-signature model with 87.88% sensitivity and roughly 82% specificity in cross-validation and with 80%/75% in the test set. In validation, the model predicted ophthalmopathy progression with about 71% sensitivity and 72.22% specificity; fewer than 15 predicted patients were CT-confirmed with GO in a median of about 7.1 months. Sample size was not statistically predetermined, and group allocation was not concealed from the investigators. Among expanded thyroid clonotypes with frequency above 0.001, most also showed up in blood, which suggests that blood repertoires may reflect the thyroid immune response.

CDR1 and CDR2 were assigned from the germline V gene (reference sequence) as LNHDA and SQIVND. Trimming removed 6 bases from V and 4 bases from J; the gene matches leave 9 bases unexplained. CDR3 length: 16 amino acids, cysteine to phenylalanine. Only the CDR3 region is kept as DNA, spanning 48 bases read in frame from base 1. For repertoire sequencing, the TCR beta CDR3 regions were amplified from RNA transcripts. HTBI primers and the Qiagen OneStep RT-PCR kit were used in a first-round RT-PCR, which was followed by a second-round multiplex PCR, size selection and purification. Libraries were sequenced paired-end with 100 bp reads on an Illumina HiSeq2000. As for the authors' bioinformatics: SOAPnuke was used for read processing, and reads with adapters, uncalled bases, a mean Phred below 15, or no exact constant-primer or identifier match were discarded. COPE v1.2.5 was used to merge high-quality paired reads. Each unique nucleotide sequence was defined as a clonotype, and clonotypes were aligned to IMGT TRB V, D and J references with MiTCR v1.1. Analysis was restricted to V-J combinations with a frequency above 0.0001, which covered roughly 99% of repertoires. A TCR clonal expansion and chaos score per V-J combination was defined as the ratio of F50 clonal expansion to chaos observed in the TCRdist matrix. Welch's t-statistics and random forest were used to narrow the features down to about twelve V-J combinations, which were then fed into a naive Bayes classifier. The similarity between thyroid and blood repertoires was quantified using the Morisita-Horn index. The public reads were reanalyzed by TCRdb: fastp trimming at Q25, MiXCR alignment, in-frame beta chains only. Each entry merges the rows of one CDR3 protein and shows their most common DNA and genes. The V and J calls follow TCRdb's processing rather than the paper's. The sample table holds around 1.1 million distinct CDR3 sequences, of which less than 45% were seen once. The ten most abundant clones make up around 10% of the sample.

This clonotype showed up many times. The target of this receptor is not known. No base quality information exists; no much larger clone differs at one position. Sequenced input: peripheral blood or thyroid tissue (not recorded which). The rearranged chain carries TRBV19 and TRBJ1-5, and 10 junctional nucleotides match TRBD1. This TCR was recovered from an adult man with Graves' hyperthyroidism. The DNA is as follows: TGTGCCAGTAGCAATCAAGACAGGGGGCGAAATCAGCCCCAGCATTTT. Translated, this is CASSNQDRGRNQPQHF.